The rows below give T cell receptor beta chains drawn from one sample of a study of T cell changes during pregnancy in multiple sclerosis. TCRdb keeps only in-frame clones here, not all; method: immunoSEQ multiplex PCR. The sample carries about 18,000 clones, approximately 87% recorded once. Source: CD8+ T cells from peripheral blood mononuclear cells, taken after pregnancy. The origin of the receptors is a female donor with multiple sclerosis, enrolled in a pregnancy study. Each CDR3 is given with its conserved first and last residue. A D gene is named only where the DNA matches it firmly. A row's size may be missing; if present it is once, few, many or a size class.

v_gene	d_gene	abundance	j_gene	CDR3aa	CDR3nt
TRBV5-6	-	-	TRBJ2-7	CASSSSTQGFTTPYEQYF	TGTGCCAGCAGCTCGTCGACACAGGGCTTCACAACCCCCTACGAGCAGTACTTC
TRBV7-6	TRBD1	once	TRBJ2-7	CASSLGQGAEEQYF	TGTGCCAGCAGCTTGGGACAGGGGGCGGAAGAGCAGTACTTC
TRBV4-3	-	-	TRBJ1-2	CASSQETVVNYGYTF	TGCGCCAGCAGCCAGGAGACAGTAGTAAACTATGGCTACACCTTC
TRBV4-3	-	-	TRBJ2-4	CASSQDMDTNIQYF	TGCGCCAGCAGCCAAGACATGGACACAAACATTCAGTACTTC
TRBV5-5	-	-	TRBJ1-1	CASSLAGRVYTEAFF	TGTGCCAGCAGCTTGGCCGGCAGGGTTTATACTGAAGCTTTCTTT
TRBV27	-	-	TRBJ1-2	CASSFSSGGVYGYTF	TGTGCCAGCAGTTTTTCATCGGGAGGGGTCTATGGCTACACCTTC
TRBV6-1	-	-	TRBJ2-7	CASSPAGGLEQYF	TGTGCCAGCAGCCCAGCGGGCGGGCTCGAGCAGTACTTC
TRBV11-3	TRBD2	-	TRBJ2-1	CASSRPHDLAGSYNEQFF	TGTGCCAGCAGTCGACCCCACGACCTAGCGGGCTCCTACAATGAGCAGTTCTTC
TRBV29-1	TRBD2	medium-sized	TRBJ2-6	CSVEVGGASGANVLTF	TGCAGCGTTGAGGTCGGGGGGGCATCTGGGGCCAACGTCCTGACTTTC
TRBV28	-	-	TRBJ1-5	CASSSPPGGNNQPQHF	TGTGCCAGCAGCAGTCCTCCGGGGGGAAACAATCAGCCCCAGCATTTT
TRBV7-9	TRBD2	-	TRBJ2-1	CASSPWTSGPRESYNEQFF	TGTGCCAGCAGCCCCTGGACTAGCGGGCCCAGGGAGTCCTACAATGAGCAGTTCTTC
TRBV6-1	-	many	TRBJ1-5	CAISNTETQPQHF	TGTGCCATCTCGAACACAGAAACCCAGCCCCAGCATTTT
TRBV28	-	once	TRBJ1-1	CASSIYRMNTEAFF	TGTGCCAGCAGTATATACAGGATGAACACTGAAGCTTTCTTT
TRBV4-1	TRBD1	-	TRBJ1-5	CASSHDRDGGNQPQHF	TGCGCCAGCAGCCATGACAGGGATGGGGGCAATCAGCCCCAGCATTTT
TRBV4-1	-	-	TRBJ2-1	CASSQDSPSYFYNEQFF	TGCGCCAGCAGCCAAGATTCCCCCAGTTATTTTTACAATGAGCAGTTCTTC
TRBV13	-	-	TRBJ1-5	CASGQGTRGNQPQHF	TGTGCCTCAGGGCAGGGGACGCGGGGCAATCAGCCCCAGCATTTT
TRBV27	TRBD1	-	TRBJ2-3	CASSRGTGGTDTQYF	TGTGCCAGCAGCCGCGGGACAGGTGGCACAGATACGCAGTATTTT
TRBV28	-	-	TRBJ1-5	CASSFHSEVDQPQHF	TGTGCCAGCAGTTTTCACAGTGAAGTTGATCAGCCCCAGCATTTT